These 2 T cell receptor beta chains were sequenced from one sample in a study of T cell repertoires in cytomegalovirus infection (dated by TCRdb to between 2018 and 2020). Data came from an Illumina HiSeq 1500. TCRdb applied fastp at Q25 and MiXCR to the public reads, then kept only in-frame beta chains. Here each entry gathers all rows of one CDR3 protein and keeps the most common genes and DNA. The sample includes 700,000 to 900,000 distinct CDR3 sequences, with just under 30% observed a single time. Roughly 14% of the sample is taken by the ten largest. In the paper's terms, the treatment or condition label means: in vitro stimulation with specific CMV peptide epitopes to enrich CMV-specific T cells. The antigens these receptors bind are not known. The sequencing here drew on cultured CD8+ T cells from PBMCs, taken from culture after CMV antigen stimulation. The receptor source for this set is a human donor in good health (CMV status not recorded). Some clones in this sample may be carry-over from other donors' samples.

The sample holds many counts of this clonotype. The rearrangement joins TRBV7-9 to TRBJ2-3; no firm D call. This CDR3 comprises 15 residues. Looked up from germline, CDR1 is SEHNR and CDR2 is FQNEAQ (reference sequence). Trimming removed 5 bases at V and 0 bases at J, with 12 bases between. The CDR3 spells CASSPFGGSTDTQYF. The CDR3 nucleotides are TGTGCCAGCAGCCCCTTCGGCGGTAGCACAGATACGCAGTATTTT.

The sample holds a few counts of this clonotype. The rearrangement uses TRBV7-9 and TRBJ1-4; D is possibly TRBD1 (5 bases). Trimming stripped 5 bases from V and 7 bases from J, with 14 bases between. The V gene's germline CDR1 is SEHNR and CDR2 FQNEAQ (reference sequence). The CDR3 extends over 14 amino acids. The CDR3 here is CASSDGTSREKLFF. CDR3 DNA sequence: TGTGCCAGCAGCGACGGGACCAGCCGTGAAAAACTGTTTTTT. The full variable domain, in which reference TRBV7-9 and TRBJ1-4 provide the parts outside the CDR3, is DTGVSQNPRHKITKRGQNVTFRCDPISEHNRLYWYRQTLGQGPEFLTYFQNEAQLEKSRLLSDRFSAERPKGSFSTLEIQRTEQGDSAMYLCASSDGTSREKLFFGSGTQLSVL.